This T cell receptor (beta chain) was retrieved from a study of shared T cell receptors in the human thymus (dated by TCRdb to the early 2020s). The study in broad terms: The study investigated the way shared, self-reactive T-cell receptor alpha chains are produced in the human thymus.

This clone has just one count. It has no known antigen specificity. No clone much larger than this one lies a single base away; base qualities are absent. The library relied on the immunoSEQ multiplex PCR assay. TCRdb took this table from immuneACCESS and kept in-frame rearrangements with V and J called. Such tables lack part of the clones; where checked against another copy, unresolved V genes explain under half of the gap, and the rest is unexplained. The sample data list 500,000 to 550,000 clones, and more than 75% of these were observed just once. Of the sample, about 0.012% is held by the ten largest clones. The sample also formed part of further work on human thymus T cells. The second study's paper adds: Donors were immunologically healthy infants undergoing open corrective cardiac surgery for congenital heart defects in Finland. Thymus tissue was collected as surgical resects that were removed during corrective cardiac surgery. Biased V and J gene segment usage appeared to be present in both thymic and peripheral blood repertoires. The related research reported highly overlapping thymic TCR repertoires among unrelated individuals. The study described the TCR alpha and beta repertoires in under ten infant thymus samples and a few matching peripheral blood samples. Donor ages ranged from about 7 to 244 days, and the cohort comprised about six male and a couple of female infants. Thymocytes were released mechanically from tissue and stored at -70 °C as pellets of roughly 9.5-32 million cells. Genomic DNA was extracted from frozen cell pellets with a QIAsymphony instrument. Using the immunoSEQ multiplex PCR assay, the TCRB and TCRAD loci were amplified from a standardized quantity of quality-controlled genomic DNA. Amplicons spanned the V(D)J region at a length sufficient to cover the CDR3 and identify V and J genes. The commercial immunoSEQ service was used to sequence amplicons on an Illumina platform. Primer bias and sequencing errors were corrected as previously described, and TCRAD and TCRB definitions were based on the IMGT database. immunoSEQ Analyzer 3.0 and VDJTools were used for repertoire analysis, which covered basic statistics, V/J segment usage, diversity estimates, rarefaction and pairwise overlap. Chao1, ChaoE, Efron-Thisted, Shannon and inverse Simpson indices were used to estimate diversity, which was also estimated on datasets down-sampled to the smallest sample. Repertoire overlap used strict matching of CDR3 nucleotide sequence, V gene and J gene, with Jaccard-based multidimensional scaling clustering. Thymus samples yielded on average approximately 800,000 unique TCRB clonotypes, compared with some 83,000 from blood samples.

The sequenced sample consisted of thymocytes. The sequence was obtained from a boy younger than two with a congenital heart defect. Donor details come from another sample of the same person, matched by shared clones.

Read as DNA, the sequence is TGCAGCGTCGTAACTAGCGGGATTTACAATGAGCAGTTCTTC. This sequence encodes CSVVTSGIYNEQFF. The sequence is built from TRBV29-1 and TRBJ2-1, and 10 junctional nucleotides match TRBD2. From cysteine to phenylalanine, the CDR3 is 14 amino acids long. Only the CDR3 DNA is retained, 42 bases long and in frame from the first base. CDR1 SQVTM and CDR2 ANQGSEA are derived from the germline V gene. V lost 6 bases and J lost 4 bases, and the count of bases not matched to a germline gene is 6.